The rows below give T cell receptor beta chains drawn from one sample of a study of Graves' ophthalmopathy and Graves' hyperthyroidism. TCRdb called the multiplex PCR reads again in MiXCR, with one record for every CDR3 protein. The sample carries almost 750,000 distinct CDR3 sequences, roughly 40% recorded once. The sample taken for sequencing was peripheral blood. The source is an adult man with Graves' ophthalmopathy. Both conserved end residues are part of each CDR3. Fields, in order: D gene, V gene, J gene, clone size, CDR3 protein, CDR3 DNA. D genes are given only for firm matches. The size field is filled for only some rows; it gives once, few, many or a size class.

D gene: -
V gene: TRBV2
J gene: TRBJ2-7
clone size: -
CDR3 protein: CASSGGRGYGQYF
CDR3 DNA: TGTGCCAGTAGCGGTGGCAGGGGCTACGGGCAGTACTTC

D gene: TRBD2
V gene: TRBV10-3
J gene: TRBJ2-5
clone size: few
CDR3 protein: CASTDGGYQETQYF
CDR3 DNA: TGTGCCAGCACGGACGGGGGGTACCAAGAGACCCAGTACTTC

D gene: TRBD1
V gene: TRBV7-9
J gene: TRBJ1-2
clone size: many
CDR3 protein: CASSFNGAGGSQRYGYTF
CDR3 DNA: TGTGCCAGCAGCTTCAACGGGGCAGGGGGCTCCCAGCGGTATGGCTACACCTTC

D gene: TRBD2
V gene: TRBV2
J gene: TRBJ2-2
clone size: few
CDR3 protein: CASRRSRGDTGELFF
CDR3 DNA: TGTGCCAGCAGAAGGAGCCGGGGGGACACCGGGGAGCTGTTTTTT

D gene: -
V gene: TRBV7-9
J gene: TRBJ2-2
clone size: few
CDR3 protein: CASSLALSTGELFF
CDR3 DNA: TGTGCCAGCAGCTTAGCTTTGAGCACCGGGGAGCTGTTTTTT

D gene: -
V gene: TRBV7-2
J gene: TRBJ2-1
clone size: -
CDR3 protein: CASSRIYNEQFF
CDR3 DNA: TGTGCCAGCAGCCGTATATACAATGAGCAGTTCTTC

D gene: TRBD1
V gene: TRBV7-6
J gene: TRBJ2-2
clone size: -
CDR3 protein: CASSLAQGAGELFF
CDR3 DNA: TGTGCCAGCAGCTTAGCACAGGGGGCCGGGGAGCTGTTTTTT

D gene: -
V gene: TRBV7-9
J gene: TRBJ1-6
clone size: many
CDR3 protein: CASSLVNSPLHF
CDR3 DNA: TGTGCCAGCAGCTTAGTGAATTCACCCCTCCACTTT

D gene: TRBD1
V gene: TRBV12-3/TRBV12-4
J gene: TRBJ2-7
clone size: -
CDR3 protein: CASSWDRGPTYEQYF
CDR3 DNA: TGTGCCAGCAGTTGGGACAGGGGGCCTACCTACGAGCAGTACTTC

D gene: -
V gene: TRBV6-6
J gene: TRBJ2-7
clone size: -
CDR3 protein: CASSYSRGGGEQYF
CDR3 DNA: TGTGCCAGCAGTTACTCGAGAGGGGGTGGCGAGCAGTACTTC

D gene: TRBD2
V gene: TRBV5-1
J gene: TRBJ2-5
clone size: many
CDR3 protein: CASSLPSGTSGTPQETQYF
CDR3 DNA: TGCGCCAGCAGCTTACCATCCGGGACTAGCGGGACGCCCCAAGAGACCCAGTACTTC

D gene: TRBD2
V gene: TRBV28
J gene: TRBJ2-7
clone size: few
CDR3 protein: CASTPSGIHEQYF
CDR3 DNA: TGTGCCAGCACCCCCAGCGGGATTCACGAGCAGTACTTC

D gene: TRBD2
V gene: TRBV24-1
J gene: TRBJ2-7
clone size: few
CDR3 protein: CASKLQGAGVYEQYF
CDR3 DNA: TGTGCCAGCAAACTCCAAGGGGCGGGAGTGTACGAGCAGTACTTC

D gene: -
V gene: TRBV9
J gene: TRBJ1-6
clone size: -
CDR3 protein: CASSHSGGDSPLHF
CDR3 DNA: TGTGCCAGCAGCCACTCTGGGGGTGATTCACCCCTCCACTTT

D gene: -
V gene: TRBV2
J gene: TRBJ1-1
clone size: -
CDR3 protein: CASTPGRGWGEAFF
CDR3 DNA: TGTGCCAGCACCCCTGGGAGGGGGTGGGGTGAAGCTTTCTTT

D gene: -
V gene: TRBV10-3
J gene: TRBJ1-4
clone size: -
CDR3 protein: CAIINSWGLEKLFF
CDR3 DNA: TGTGCCATCATCAACTCTTGGGGACTCGAAAAACTGTTTTTT

D gene: -
V gene: TRBV7-9
J gene: TRBJ2-2
clone size: few
CDR3 protein: CASSGSRGNTGELFF
CDR3 DNA: TGTGCCAGCAGCGGATCGCGGGGCAACACCGGGGAGCTGTTTTTT

D gene: -
V gene: TRBV15
J gene: TRBJ1-1
clone size: many
CDR3 protein: CATSRVLSEVAAFF
CDR3 DNA: TGTGCCACCAGCAGAGTTCTGTCGGAGGTGGCGGCTTTCTTT

D gene: -
V gene: TRBV10-3
J gene: TRBJ1-2
clone size: -
CDR3 protein: CAISTGLANYGYTF
CDR3 DNA: TGTGCCATCTCAACGGGACTAGCTAACTATGGCTACACCTTC

D gene: TRBD2
V gene: TRBV10-3
J gene: TRBJ2-5
clone size: many
CDR3 protein: CAISTPSSASGQETQYF
CDR3 DNA: TGTGCCATCAGCACACCATCCTCAGCTAGCGGCCAAGAGACCCAGTACTTC

D gene: -
V gene: TRBV6-5
J gene: TRBJ1-2
clone size: few
CDR3 protein: CASSRAMGVYGYTF
CDR3 DNA: TGTGCCAGCAGTCGTGCTATGGGGGTCTATGGCTACACCTTC

D gene: -
V gene: TRBV5-1
J gene: TRBJ1-1
clone size: -
CDR3 protein: CASSLSPGVGTEAFF
CDR3 DNA: TGCGCCAGCAGCTTGTCCCCAGGGGTTGGCACTGAAGCTTTCTTT

D gene: TRBD1
V gene: TRBV2
J gene: TRBJ1-2
clone size: few
CDR3 protein: CASSRAGPRQGRDGYTF
CDR3 DNA: TGTGCCAGCAGCCGGGCGGGCCCACGACAGGGAAGAGATGGCTACACCTTC

D gene: -
V gene: TRBV20-1
J gene: TRBJ2-5
clone size: -
CDR3 protein: CSAQTGQETQYF
CDR3 DNA: TGCAGTGCCCAGACTGGACAAGAGACCCAGTACTTC

D gene: TRBD1
V gene: TRBV2
J gene: TRBJ1-2
clone size: few
CDR3 protein: CASRDREDYGYTF
CDR3 DNA: TGTGCCAGCAGGGACAGGGAGGACTATGGCTACACCTTC

D gene: -
V gene: TRBV29-1
J gene: TRBJ2-5
clone size: -
CDR3 protein: CSQDSAAGETQYF
CDR3 DNA: TGCAGCCAAGATTCGGCGGCGGGGGAGACCCAGTACTTC

D gene: -
V gene: TRBV11-1
J gene: TRBJ2-7
clone size: -
CDR3 protein: CAGSLEVHTEQYF
CDR3 DNA: TGTGCCGGCAGCTTAGAGGTCCACACCGAGCAGTACTTC

D gene: TRBD1
V gene: TRBV20-1
J gene: TRBJ2-7
clone size: few
CDR3 protein: CSANRGLGEQYF
CDR3 DNA: TGCAGTGCCAACAGGGGGCTCGGGGAGCAGTACTTC

D gene: -
V gene: TRBV7-2
J gene: TRBJ2-6
clone size: -
CDR3 protein: CASRNPGANVLTF
CDR3 DNA: TGTGCCAGCAGAAACCCTGGGGCCAACGTCCTGACTTTC

D gene: -
V gene: TRBV7-2
J gene: TRBJ2-5
clone size: few
CDR3 protein: CASSGGPKETQYF
CDR3 DNA: TGTGCCAGCAGCGGGGGACCAAAAGAGACCCAGTACTTC

D gene: TRBD1
V gene: TRBV9
J gene: TRBJ1-2
clone size: few
CDR3 protein: CASSNSGQGNYGYTF
CDR3 DNA: TGTGCCAGCAGCAACTCGGGACAGGGAAACTATGGCTACACCTTC

D gene: -
V gene: TRBV7-9
J gene: TRBJ2-5
clone size: few
CDR3 protein: CASSLWSGGTPFETQYF
CDR3 DNA: TGTGCCAGCAGCTTATGGTCGGGCGGGACGCCGTTCGAGACCCAGTACTTC

D gene: TRBD1
V gene: TRBV24-1
J gene: TRBJ1-5
clone size: -
CDR3 protein: CATSDPETGATNQPQHF
CDR3 DNA: TGTGCCACCAGTGACCCAGAGACAGGGGCGACCAATCAGCCCCAGCATTTT

D gene: -
V gene: TRBV7-2
J gene: TRBJ1-2
clone size: -
CDR3 protein: CASSQMGVGNYGYTF
CDR3 DNA: TGCGCCAGCAGCCAGATGGGGGTAGGGAACTATGGCTACACCTTC

D gene: TRBD2
V gene: TRBV20-1
J gene: TRBJ2-5
clone size: few
CDR3 protein: CSVAGTSPETQYF
CDR3 DNA: TGCAGTGTCGCCGGGACTAGCCCGGAGACCCAGTACTTC

D gene: -
V gene: TRBV7-2
J gene: TRBJ2-6
clone size: many
CDR3 protein: CASSLVQGSGANVLTF
CDR3 DNA: TGTGCCAGCAGCTTAGTGCAGGGCTCTGGGGCCAACGTCCTGACTTTC

D gene: TRBD2
V gene: TRBV24-1
J gene: TRBJ2-3
clone size: -
CDR3 protein: CATSELASGSTDTQYF
CDR3 DNA: TGTGCCACCAGTGAATTGGCTAGCGGGAGCACAGATACGCAGTATTTT

D gene: -
V gene: TRBV19
J gene: TRBJ1-5
clone size: many
CDR3 protein: CASSMGARNSNQPQHF
CDR3 DNA: TGTGCCAGTAGTATGGGCGCAAGGAATAGCAATCAGCCCCAGCATTTT

D gene: -
V gene: TRBV7-9
J gene: TRBJ1-1
clone size: many
CDR3 protein: CASSLMSVGNTEAFF
CDR3 DNA: TGTGCCAGCAGCTTAATGTCGGTCGGAAACACTGAAGCTTTCTTT

D gene: -
V gene: TRBV7-2
J gene: TRBJ2-5
clone size: few
CDR3 protein: CASSPKVHEETQYF
CDR3 DNA: TGTGCCAGCAGCCCAAAGGTACACGAAGAGACCCAGTACTTC

D gene: TRBD1
V gene: TRBV9
J gene: TRBJ1-1
clone size: -
CDR3 protein: CASSEDRGLTEAFF
CDR3 DNA: TGTGCCAGCAGTGAGGACAGGGGGCTCACTGAAGCTTTCTTT

D gene: -
V gene: TRBV5-1
J gene: TRBJ1-5
clone size: -
CDR3 protein: CASSAQYSNQPQHF
CDR3 DNA: TGTGCCAGCAGCGCCCAGTATAGCAATCAGCCCCAGCATTTT

D gene: TRBD1
V gene: TRBV20-1
J gene: TRBJ2-2
clone size: -
CDR3 protein: CSAMDRGNTGELFF
CDR3 DNA: TGCAGTGCTATGGACAGGGGGAACACCGGGGAGCTGTTTTTT

D gene: -
V gene: TRBV19
J gene: TRBJ1-5
clone size: -
CDR3 protein: CASTQGLNQPQHF
CDR3 DNA: TGTGCCAGTACTCAGGGTCTCAATCAGCCCCAGCATTTT

D gene: TRBD1
V gene: TRBV5-1
J gene: TRBJ1-1
clone size: -
CDR3 protein: CASSLEGGAEAFF
CDR3 DNA: TGCGCCAGCAGCTTGGAAGGGGGCGCTGAAGCTTTCTTT

D gene: -
V gene: TRBV5-1
J gene: TRBJ2-6
clone size: few
CDR3 protein: CASSLGTVGANVLTF
CDR3 DNA: TGCGCCAGCAGCTTAGGAACGGTCGGGGCCAACGTCCTGACTTTC

D gene: -
V gene: TRBV25-1
J gene: TRBJ1-4
clone size: -
CDR3 protein: CASRSEHKLFF
CDR3 DNA: TGTGCCAGCAGGAGTGAGCACAAACTGTTTTTT

D gene: TRBD1
V gene: TRBV24-1
J gene: TRBJ1-5
clone size: -
CDR3 protein: CATSDPGGRHQPQHF
CDR3 DNA: TGTGCCACCAGTGACCCAGGGGGCAGGCATCAGCCCCAGCATTTT

D gene: TRBD1
V gene: TRBV11-2
J gene: TRBJ2-5
clone size: -
CDR3 protein: CASSLGGTGAETQYF
CDR3 DNA: TGTGCCAGCAGCTTAGGGGGGACAGGGGCGGAGACCCAGTACTTC

D gene: -
V gene: TRBV12-3/TRBV12-4
J gene: TRBJ1-1
clone size: -
CDR3 protein: CASSSSQMNTEAFF
CDR3 DNA: TGTGCCAGCAGTTCGAGCCAGATGAACACTGAAGCTTTCTTT

D gene: TRBD2
V gene: TRBV7-2
J gene: TRBJ2-5
clone size: many
CDR3 protein: CASSIELAGAETQYF
CDR3 DNA: TGTGCCAGCAGCATAGAACTAGCGGGAGCAGAGACCCAGTACTTC

D gene: TRBD1
V gene: TRBV7-2
J gene: TRBJ1-2
clone size: -
CDR3 protein: CASSRAGQGVGAYGYTF
CDR3 DNA: TGTGCCAGCAGCCGGGCGGGACAGGGGGTCGGAGCCTATGGCTACACCTTC

D gene: -
V gene: TRBV7-9
J gene: TRBJ2-5
clone size: few
CDR3 protein: CASSLAPMGETQYF
CDR3 DNA: TGTGCCAGCAGCTTAGCACCCATGGGGGAGACCCAGTACTTC

D gene: -
V gene: TRBV19
J gene: TRBJ2-7
clone size: -
CDR3 protein: CASSIAVLSYEQYF
CDR3 DNA: TGTGCCAGTAGTATAGCGGTTTTAAGCTACGAGCAGTACTTC

D gene: -
V gene: TRBV25-1
J gene: TRBJ1-2
clone size: -
CDR3 protein: CASLVAGVNYGYTF
CDR3 DNA: TGTGCCAGCTTGGTCGCTGGGGTCAACTATGGCTACACCTTC